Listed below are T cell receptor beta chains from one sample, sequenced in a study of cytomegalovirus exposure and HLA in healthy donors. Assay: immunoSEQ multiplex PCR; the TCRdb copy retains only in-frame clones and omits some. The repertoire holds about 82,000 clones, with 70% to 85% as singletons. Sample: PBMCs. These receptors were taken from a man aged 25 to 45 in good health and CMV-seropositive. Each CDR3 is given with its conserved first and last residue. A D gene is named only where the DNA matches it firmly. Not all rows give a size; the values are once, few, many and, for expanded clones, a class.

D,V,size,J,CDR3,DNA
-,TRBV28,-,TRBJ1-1,CASSLRRGIQAFF,TGTGCCAGCAGTTTAAGGAGGGGCATACAGGCTTTCTTT
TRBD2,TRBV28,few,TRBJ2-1,CASTKSSGRRNEQFF,TGTGCCAGCACCAAATCTAGCGGGAGGAGGAATGAGCAGTTCTTC
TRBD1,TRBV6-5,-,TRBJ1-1,CASTLGQGVPEAFF,TGTGCCAGCACCCTTGGACAGGGTGTTCCTGAAGCTTTCTTT
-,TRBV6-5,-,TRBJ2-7,CASRTLSYEQYF,TGTGCCAGCCGGACACTCTCCTACGAGCAGTACTTC
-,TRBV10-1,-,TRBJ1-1,CASSDDRFEAFF,TGCGCCAGCAGTGATGACAGATTTGAAGCTTTCTTT
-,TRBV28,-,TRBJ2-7,CASSLTFPYEQYF,TGTGCCAGCAGTTTAACATTTCCCTACGAGCAGTACTTC
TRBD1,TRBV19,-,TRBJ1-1,CASSIEGRGQAFF,TGTGCCAGTAGTATCGAGGGCAGGGGGCAAGCTTTCTTT
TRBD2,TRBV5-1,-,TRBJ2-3,CASSSLAEWDTQYF,TGCGCCAGCAGCAGTCTAGCGGAGTGGGATACGCAGTATTTT
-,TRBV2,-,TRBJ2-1,CASSEAGAFANEQFF,TGTGCCAGCTCAGAGGCGGGGGCGTTTGCCAATGAGCAGTTCTTC
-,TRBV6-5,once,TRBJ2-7,CASTKGGGGGGEQYF,TGTGCCAGCACCAAAGGCGGAGGGGGGGGCGGGGAGCAGTACTTC
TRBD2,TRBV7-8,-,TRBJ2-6,CASSSPGLDFSGANVLTF,TGTGCCAGCAGCTCTCCGGGACTAGATTTCTCTGGGGCCAACGTCCTGACTTTC
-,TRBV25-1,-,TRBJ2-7,CASSAQSYEQYF,TGTGCCAGCAGTGCCCAGTCCTACGAGCAGTACTTC
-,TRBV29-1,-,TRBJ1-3,CSVEGSSGNTIYF,TGCAGCGTTGAGGGCAGCTCGGGAAACACCATATATTTT